Each of the 4 T cell receptor beta chains below was sequenced from the same sample in a study of T-cell memory formation after mild COVID-19. One entry per CDR3 protein results from TCRdb running MiXCR on the 5' RACE reads. This sample has 500,000 to 650,000 distinct CDR3 sequences, with about 20% found just once. The sequencing sample was made of PBMCs or a T cell subset sorted from them (not recorded which). The receptor source for this set is an adult woman who had mild COVID-19 (a few samples of this study predate the infection). Cell type and time point are not known.

This chain uses TRBV5-1 with TRBJ1-5; perhaps TRBD1 as D (5 bases). Germline lookup yields CDR1 SGHRS and CDR2 YFSETQ. With 0 bases removed from V and 4 bases from J, the gap between germline ends came to 14 bases. The CDR3 extends over 16 amino acids. The DNA for the CDR3 is TGCGCCAGCAGCTTGGGAATCGGGACCCAAAATCAGCCCCAGCATTTT. This encodes CASSLGIGTQNQPQHF.

Written as DNA, the CDR3 is TGTGCCAGCAGTTGGGGAGATAGCACAGATACGCAGTATTTT. This translates into CASSWGDSTDTQYF. This chain connects TRBV5-6 to TRBJ2-3; possibly TRBD2 for D (5 bases). CDR1 and CDR2 (germline): SGHDT, YYEEEE. Trimming left V 5 bases short and J 0 bases short, with 10 bases between. The CDR3 has 14 residues.

The table lists this clonotype with a few counts. The chain has TRBV5-1 and TRBJ2-2; D remains ambiguous. This CDR3 is 12 amino acids long. The germline CDR1 and CDR2 sequences are SGHRS and YFSETQ. V lost 5 bases to trimming and J lost 7 bases, with 9 bases between them. CDR3 amino acids: CASRSGDGELFF. The DNA for the CDR3 is TGCGCCAGCAGGTCAGGAGACGGGGAGCTGTTTTTT. The full variable domain, in which reference TRBV5-1 and TRBJ2-2 provide the parts outside the CDR3, is KAGVTQTPRYLIKTRGQQVTLSCSPISGHRSVSWYQQTPGQGLQFLFEYFSETQRNKGNFPGRFSGRQFSNSRSEMNVSTLELGDSALYLCASRSGDGELFFGEGSRLTVL.

The genes are TRBV5-1 and TRBJ1-2, with D hard to call. Between the trimmed V and J ends, which lost 4 bases and 2 bases, there was a span of 9 bases. The CDR3 has 13 residues. In germline, CDR1 is SGHRS, CDR2 YFSETQ. CDR3 in DNA: TGCGCCAGCAGCAGACCTGGCAACTATGGCTACACCTTC. This encodes CASSRPGNYGYTF.